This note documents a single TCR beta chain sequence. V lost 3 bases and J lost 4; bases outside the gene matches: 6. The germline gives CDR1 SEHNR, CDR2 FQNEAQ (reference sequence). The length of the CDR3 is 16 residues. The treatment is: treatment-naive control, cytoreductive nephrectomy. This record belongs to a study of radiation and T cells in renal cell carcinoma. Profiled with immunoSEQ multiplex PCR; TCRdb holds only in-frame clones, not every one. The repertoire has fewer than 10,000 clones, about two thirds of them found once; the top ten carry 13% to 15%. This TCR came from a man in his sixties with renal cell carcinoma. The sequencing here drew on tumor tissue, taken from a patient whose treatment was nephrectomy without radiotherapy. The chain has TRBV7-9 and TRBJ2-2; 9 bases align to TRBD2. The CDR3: CASSFLAGDTTGELFF. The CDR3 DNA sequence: TGTGCCAGCAGCTTTTTAGCGGGAGACACCACCGGGGAGCTGTTTTTT.